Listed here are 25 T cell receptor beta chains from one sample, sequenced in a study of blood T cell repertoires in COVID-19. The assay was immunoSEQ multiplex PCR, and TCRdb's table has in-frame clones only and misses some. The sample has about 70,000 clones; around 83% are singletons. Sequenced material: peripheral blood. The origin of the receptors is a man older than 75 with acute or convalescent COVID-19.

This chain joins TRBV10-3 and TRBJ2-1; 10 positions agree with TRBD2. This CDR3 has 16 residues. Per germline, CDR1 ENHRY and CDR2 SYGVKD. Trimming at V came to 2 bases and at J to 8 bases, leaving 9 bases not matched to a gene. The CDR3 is CAISEALAGDGYEQFF. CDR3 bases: TGTGCCATCAGTGAGGCGCTAGCGGGAGATGGATATGAGCAGTTCTTC.

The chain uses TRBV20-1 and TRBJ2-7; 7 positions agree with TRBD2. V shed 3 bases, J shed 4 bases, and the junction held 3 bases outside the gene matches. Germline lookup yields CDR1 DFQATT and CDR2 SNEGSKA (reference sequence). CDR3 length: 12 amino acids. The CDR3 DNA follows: TGCAGTGCTAGTAGGCGGGAGTACGAGCAGTACTTC. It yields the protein CSASRREYEQYF.

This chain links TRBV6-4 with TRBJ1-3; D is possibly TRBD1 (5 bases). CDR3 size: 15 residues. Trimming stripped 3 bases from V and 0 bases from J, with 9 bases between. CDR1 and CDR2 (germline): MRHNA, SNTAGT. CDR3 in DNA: TGTGCCAGCAGTGAAGACAGAGACTCTGGAAACACCATATATTTT. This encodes CASSEDRDSGNTIYF.

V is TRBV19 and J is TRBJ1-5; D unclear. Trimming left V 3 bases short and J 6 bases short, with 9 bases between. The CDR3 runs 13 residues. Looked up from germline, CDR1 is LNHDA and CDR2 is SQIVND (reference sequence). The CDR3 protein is CASSIYSSQPQHF. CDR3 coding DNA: TGTGCCAGTAGTATCTATTCTAGTCAGCCCCAGCATTTT.

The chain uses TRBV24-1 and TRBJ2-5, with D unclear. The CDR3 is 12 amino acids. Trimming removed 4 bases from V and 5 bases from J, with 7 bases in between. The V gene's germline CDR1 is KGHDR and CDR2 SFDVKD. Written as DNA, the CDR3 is TGTGCCACCAGTGACAGACTGGAGACCCAGTACTTC. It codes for CATSDRLETQYF.

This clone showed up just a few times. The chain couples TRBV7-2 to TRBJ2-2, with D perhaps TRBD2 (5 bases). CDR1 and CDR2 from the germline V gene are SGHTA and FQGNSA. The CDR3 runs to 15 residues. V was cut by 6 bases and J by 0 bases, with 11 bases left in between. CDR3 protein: CASRVAGANTGELFF. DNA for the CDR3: TGTGCCAGCAGGGTAGCCGGGGCGAACACCGGGGAGCTGTTTTTT.

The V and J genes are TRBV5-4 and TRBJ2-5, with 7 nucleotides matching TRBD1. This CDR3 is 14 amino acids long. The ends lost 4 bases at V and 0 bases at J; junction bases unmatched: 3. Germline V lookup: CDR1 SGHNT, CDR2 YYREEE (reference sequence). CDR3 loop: CASSMGQYQETQYF. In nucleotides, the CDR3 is TGTGCCAGCAGCATGGGACAGTACCAAGAGACCCAGTACTTC.

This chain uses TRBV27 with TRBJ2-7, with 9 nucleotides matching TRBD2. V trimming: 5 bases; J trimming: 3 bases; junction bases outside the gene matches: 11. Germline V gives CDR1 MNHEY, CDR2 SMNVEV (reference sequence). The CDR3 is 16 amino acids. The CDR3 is CASSPPRSGGFYEQYF. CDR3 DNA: TGTGCCAGCAGTCCTCCTAGGAGCGGGGGGTTCTACGAGCAGTACTTC.

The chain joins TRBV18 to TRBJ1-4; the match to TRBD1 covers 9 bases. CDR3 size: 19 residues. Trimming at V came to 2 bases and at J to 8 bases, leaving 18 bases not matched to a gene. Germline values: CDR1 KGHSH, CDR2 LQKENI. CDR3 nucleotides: TGTGCCAGCTCACCATTCAAATTCCTGGGGGACAGGGTTCAGGAAAAACTGTTTTTT. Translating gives CASSPFKFLGDRVQEKLFF.

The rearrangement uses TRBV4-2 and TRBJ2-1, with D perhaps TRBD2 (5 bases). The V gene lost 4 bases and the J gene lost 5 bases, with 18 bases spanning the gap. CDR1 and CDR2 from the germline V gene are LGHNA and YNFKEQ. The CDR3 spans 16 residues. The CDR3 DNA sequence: TGTGCCAGCAGCCGAGGTTCGAGCGGAGCTGACAATGAGCAGTTCTTC. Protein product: CASSRGSSGADNEQFF.

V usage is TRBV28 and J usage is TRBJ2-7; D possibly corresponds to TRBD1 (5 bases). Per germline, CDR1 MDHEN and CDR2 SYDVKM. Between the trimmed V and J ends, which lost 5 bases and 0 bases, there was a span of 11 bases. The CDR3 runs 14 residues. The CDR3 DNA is TGTGCCAGCAGTACGCAGGGATACTCCTACGAGCAGTACTTC. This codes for CASSTQGYSYEQYF. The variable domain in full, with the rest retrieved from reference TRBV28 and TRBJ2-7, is DVKVTQSSRYLVKRTGEKVFLECVQDMDHENMFWYRQDPGLGLRLIYFSYDVKMKEKGDIPEGYSVSREKKERFSLILESASTNQTSMYLCASSTQGYSYEQYFGPGTRLTVT.

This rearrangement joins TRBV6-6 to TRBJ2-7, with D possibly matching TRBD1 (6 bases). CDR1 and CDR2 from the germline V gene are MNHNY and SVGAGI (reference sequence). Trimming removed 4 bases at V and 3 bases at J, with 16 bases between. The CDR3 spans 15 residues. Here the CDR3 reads CASSLSRDKIYEQYF. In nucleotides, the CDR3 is TGTGCCAGCAGTTTGTCCCGGGACAAGATCTACGAGCAGTACTTC.

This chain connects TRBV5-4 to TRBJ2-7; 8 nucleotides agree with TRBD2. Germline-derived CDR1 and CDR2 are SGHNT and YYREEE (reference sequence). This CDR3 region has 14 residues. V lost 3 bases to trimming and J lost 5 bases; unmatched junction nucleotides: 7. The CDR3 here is CASSSGLAGDEQYF. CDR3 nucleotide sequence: TGTGCCAGCAGCTCAGGACTAGCCGGCGACGAGCAGTACTTC.

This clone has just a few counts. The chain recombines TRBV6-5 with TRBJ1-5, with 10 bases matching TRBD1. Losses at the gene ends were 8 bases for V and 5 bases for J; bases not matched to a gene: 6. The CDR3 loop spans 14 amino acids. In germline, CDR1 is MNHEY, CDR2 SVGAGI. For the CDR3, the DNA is TGTGCCAGCGGTACGACAGGGGGCGATCAGCCCCAGCATTTT. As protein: CASGTTGGDQPQHF.

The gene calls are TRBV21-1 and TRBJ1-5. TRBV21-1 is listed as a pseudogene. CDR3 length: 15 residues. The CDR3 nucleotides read TGTGCCAGCAGCAAACGCGGGACTGGTCATCAGCCCCAGCATTTT. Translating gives CASSKRGTGHQPQHF.

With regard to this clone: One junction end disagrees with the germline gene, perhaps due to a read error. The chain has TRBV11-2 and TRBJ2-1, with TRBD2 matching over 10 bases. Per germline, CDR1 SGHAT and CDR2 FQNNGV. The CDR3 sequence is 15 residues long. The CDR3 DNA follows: TGTGCCAGCAGACTAGCGGGGAGCTCCTACAATGAGCAGCTCTTC. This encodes CASRLAGSSYNEQLF.

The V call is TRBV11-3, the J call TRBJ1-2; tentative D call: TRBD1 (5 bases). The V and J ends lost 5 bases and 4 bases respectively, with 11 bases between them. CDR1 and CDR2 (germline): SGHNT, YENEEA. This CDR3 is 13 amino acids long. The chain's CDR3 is CASSGATGYGYTF. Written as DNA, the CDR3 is TGTGCCAGCAGCGGGGCCACTGGCTATGGCTACACCTTC.

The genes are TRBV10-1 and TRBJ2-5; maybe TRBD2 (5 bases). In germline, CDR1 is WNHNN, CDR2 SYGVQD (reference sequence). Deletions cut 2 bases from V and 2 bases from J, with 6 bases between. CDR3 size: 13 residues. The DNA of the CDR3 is TGCGCCAGCAGTGAGGGCGGGCAAGAGACCCAGTACTTC. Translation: CASSEGGQETQYF.

Written as DNA, the CDR3 is TGTGCCAGAAGTACCGGTGAGCAGCCCCAGCATTTT. As protein: CARSTGEQPQHF. The chain is built from TRBV28 and TRBJ1-5, with no clear D. The V and J ends lost 9 bases and 7 bases respectively, with 13 bases between them. CDR3 length: 12 amino acids. CDR1 and CDR2 (germline): MDHEN, SYDVKM.

The CDR3 sequence: CATSRRTSSVVQFF. The CDR3 DNA is TGTGCCACCAGCAGACGGACTAGCTCGGTCGTCCAGTTCTTC. The genes are TRBV15 and TRBJ2-1; TRBD2 aligns across 8 bases. V shed 2 bases and J 13 bases; nucleotides not matched to a gene: 10. The CDR3 runs 14 residues. Germline V CDR1 and CDR2: LNHNV, YYDKDF (reference sequence). Supplemented by reference TRBV15 and TRBJ2-1, the full variable domain reads DAMVIQNPRYQVTQFGKPVTLSCSQTLNHNVMYWYQQKSSQAPKLLFHYYDKDFNNEADTPDNFQSRRPNTSFCFLDIRSPGLGDTAMYLCATSRRTSSVVQFFGPGTRLTVL.

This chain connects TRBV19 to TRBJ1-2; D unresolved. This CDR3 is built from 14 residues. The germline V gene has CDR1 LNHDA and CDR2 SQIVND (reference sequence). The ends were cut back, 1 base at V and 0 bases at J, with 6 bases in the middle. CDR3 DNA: TGTGCCAGTAGTATAGGGCCAACTAACTATGGCTACACCTTC. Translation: CASSIGPTNYGYTF.

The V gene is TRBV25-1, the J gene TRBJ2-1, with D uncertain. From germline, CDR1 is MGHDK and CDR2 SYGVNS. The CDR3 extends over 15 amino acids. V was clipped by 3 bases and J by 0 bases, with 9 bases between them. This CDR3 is CASSDLAVSYNEQFF. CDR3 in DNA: TGTGCCAGCAGTGATTTGGCGGTCTCCTACAATGAGCAGTTCTTC.

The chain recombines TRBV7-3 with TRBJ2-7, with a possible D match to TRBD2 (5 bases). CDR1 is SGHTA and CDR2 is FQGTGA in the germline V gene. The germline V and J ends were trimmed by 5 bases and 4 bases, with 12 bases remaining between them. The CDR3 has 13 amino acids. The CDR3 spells CASSPGRDYEQYF. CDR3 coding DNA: TGTGCCAGCAGCCCAGGACGGGATTACGAGCAGTACTTC.

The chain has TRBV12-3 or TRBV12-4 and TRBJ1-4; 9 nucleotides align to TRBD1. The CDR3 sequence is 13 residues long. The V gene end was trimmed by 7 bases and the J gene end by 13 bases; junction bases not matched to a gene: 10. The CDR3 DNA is TGTGCCAGCAAAGGACAGGGGCCCTTCCTACTGTTTTTT. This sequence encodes CASKGQGPFLLFF.

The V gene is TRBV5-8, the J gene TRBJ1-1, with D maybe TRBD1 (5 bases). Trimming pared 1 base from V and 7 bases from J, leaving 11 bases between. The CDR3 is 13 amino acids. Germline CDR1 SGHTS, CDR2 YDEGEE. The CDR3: CASSLRTYDEAFF. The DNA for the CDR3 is TGTGCCAGCAGCTTGAGGACATATGATGAAGCTTTCTTT.